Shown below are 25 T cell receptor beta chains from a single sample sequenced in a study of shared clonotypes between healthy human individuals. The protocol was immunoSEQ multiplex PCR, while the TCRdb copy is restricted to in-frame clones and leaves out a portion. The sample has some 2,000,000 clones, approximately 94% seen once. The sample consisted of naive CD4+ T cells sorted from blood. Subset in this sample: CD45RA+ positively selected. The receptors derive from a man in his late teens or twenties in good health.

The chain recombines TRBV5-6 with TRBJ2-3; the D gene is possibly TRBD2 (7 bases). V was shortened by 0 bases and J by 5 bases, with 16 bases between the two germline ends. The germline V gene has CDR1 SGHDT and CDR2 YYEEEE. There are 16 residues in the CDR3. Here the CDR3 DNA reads TGTGCCAGCAGCTTGGTGGCGGGGGCTTTATTAGATACGCAGTATTTT. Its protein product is CASSLVAGALLDTQYF.

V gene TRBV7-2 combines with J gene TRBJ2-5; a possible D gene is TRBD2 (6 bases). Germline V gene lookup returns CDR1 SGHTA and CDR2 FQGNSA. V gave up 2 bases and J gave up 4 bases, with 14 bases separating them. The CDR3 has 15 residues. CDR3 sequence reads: CASSLTRETGETQYF. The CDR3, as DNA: TGTGCCAGCAGCTTAACGCGGGAAACTGGAGAGACCCAGTACTTC.

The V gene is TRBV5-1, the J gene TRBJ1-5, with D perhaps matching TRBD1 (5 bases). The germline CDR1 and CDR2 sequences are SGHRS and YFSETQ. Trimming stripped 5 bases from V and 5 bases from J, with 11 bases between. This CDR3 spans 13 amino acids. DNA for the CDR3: TGCGCCAGCAGTTCAGGGTTGGATCAGCCCCAGCATTTT. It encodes CASSSGLDQPQHF.

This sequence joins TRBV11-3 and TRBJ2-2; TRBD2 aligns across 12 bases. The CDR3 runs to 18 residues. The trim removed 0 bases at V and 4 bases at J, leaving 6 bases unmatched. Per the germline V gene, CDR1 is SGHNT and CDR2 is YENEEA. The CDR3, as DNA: TGTGCCAGCAGCTTAGATCGGACTAGCGGGGTCGGCACCGGGGAGCTGTTTTTT. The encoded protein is CASSLDRTSGVGTGELFF.

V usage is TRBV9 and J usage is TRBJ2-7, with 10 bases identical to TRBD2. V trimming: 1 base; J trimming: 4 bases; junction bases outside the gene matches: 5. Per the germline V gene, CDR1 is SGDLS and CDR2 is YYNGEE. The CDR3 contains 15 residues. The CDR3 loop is CASSVSTSGEYEQYF. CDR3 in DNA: TGTGCCAGCAGCGTAAGTACTAGCGGGGAGTACGAGCAGTACTTC.

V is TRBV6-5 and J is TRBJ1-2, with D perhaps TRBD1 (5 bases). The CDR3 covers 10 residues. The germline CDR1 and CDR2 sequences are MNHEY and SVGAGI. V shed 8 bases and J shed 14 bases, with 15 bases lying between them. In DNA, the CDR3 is TGTGCCAGCCGGGGGGACCGCTTTACCTTC. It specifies CASRGDRFTF.

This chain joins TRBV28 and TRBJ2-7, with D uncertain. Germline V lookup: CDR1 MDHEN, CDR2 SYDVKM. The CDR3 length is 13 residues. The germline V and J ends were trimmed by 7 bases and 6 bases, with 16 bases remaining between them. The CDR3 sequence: CASTELGSGEQYF. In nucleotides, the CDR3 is TGTGCCAGCACGGAGTTAGGCTCGGGCGAGCAGTACTTC.

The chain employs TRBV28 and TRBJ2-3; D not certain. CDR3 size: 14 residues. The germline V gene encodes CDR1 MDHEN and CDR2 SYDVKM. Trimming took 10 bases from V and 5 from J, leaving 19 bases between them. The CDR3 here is CAKIPGPVGDTQYF. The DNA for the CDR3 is TGTGCCAAGATACCGGGCCCCGTGGGAGATACGCAGTATTTT.

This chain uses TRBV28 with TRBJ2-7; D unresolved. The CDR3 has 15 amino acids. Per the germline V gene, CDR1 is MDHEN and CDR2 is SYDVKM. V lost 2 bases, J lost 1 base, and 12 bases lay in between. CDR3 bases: TGTGCCAGCAGTTTAAGCCAGCCACCTTCCTACGAGCAGTACTTC. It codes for CASSLSQPPSYEQYF. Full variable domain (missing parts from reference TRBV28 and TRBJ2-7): DVKVTQSSRYLVKRTGEKVFLECVQDMDHENMFWYRQDPGLGLRLIYFSYDVKMKEKGDIPEGYSVSREKKERFSLILESASTNQTSMYLCASSLSQPPSYEQYFGPGTRLTVT.

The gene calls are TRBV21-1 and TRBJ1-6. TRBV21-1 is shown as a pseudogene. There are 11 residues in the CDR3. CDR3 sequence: CASSYNSPLHF. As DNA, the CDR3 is TGTGCCAGCTCCTATAATTCACCCCTCCACTTT.

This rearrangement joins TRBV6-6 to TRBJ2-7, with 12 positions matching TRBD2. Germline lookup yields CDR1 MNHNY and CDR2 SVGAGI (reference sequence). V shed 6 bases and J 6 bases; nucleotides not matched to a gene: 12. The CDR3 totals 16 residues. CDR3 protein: CASSRRLAGVYVEQYF. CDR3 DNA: TGTGCCAGCAGCCGACGACTAGCGGGAGTTTATGTCGAGCAGTACTTC.

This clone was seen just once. The CDR3 DNA sequence: TGTGCCAGCAGTTGGGGACTAGGCTACGAGCAGTACTTC. It codes for CASSWGLGYEQYF. The rearrangement joins TRBV6-6 to TRBJ2-7; 8 bases match TRBD2. Per germline, CDR1 MNHNY and CDR2 SVGAGI (reference sequence). Trimming at V came to 4 bases and at J to 3 bases, leaving 2 bases not matched to a gene. The CDR3 is 13 amino acids.

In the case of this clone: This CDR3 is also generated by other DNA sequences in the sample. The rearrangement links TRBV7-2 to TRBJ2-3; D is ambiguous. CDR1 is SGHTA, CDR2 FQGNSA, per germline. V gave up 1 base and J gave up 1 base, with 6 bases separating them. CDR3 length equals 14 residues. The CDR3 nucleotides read TGTGCCAGCAGCTTAGAGCCCCGCACAGATACGCAGTATTTT. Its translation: CASSLEPRTDTQYF.

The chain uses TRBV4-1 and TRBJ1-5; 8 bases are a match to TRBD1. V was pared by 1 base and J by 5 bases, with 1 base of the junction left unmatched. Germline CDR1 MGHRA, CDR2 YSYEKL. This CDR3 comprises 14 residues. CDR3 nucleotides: TGCGCCAGCAGCCAAGCGACAGGGGATCAGCCCCAGCATTTT. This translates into CASSQATGDQPQHF.

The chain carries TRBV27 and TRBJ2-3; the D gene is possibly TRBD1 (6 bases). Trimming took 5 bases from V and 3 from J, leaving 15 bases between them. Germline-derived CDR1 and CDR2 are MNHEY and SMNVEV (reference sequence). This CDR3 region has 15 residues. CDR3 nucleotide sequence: TGTGCCAGCAGTGCAAACGACAGGTATACAGATACGCAGTATTTT. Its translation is CASSANDRYTDTQYF.

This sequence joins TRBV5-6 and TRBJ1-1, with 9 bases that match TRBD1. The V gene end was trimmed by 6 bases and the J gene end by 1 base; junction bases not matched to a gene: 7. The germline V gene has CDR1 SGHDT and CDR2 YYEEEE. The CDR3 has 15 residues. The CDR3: CASKETGGSNTEAFF. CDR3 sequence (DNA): TGTGCCAGCAAGGAGACAGGGGGATCGAACACTGAAGCTTTCTTT.

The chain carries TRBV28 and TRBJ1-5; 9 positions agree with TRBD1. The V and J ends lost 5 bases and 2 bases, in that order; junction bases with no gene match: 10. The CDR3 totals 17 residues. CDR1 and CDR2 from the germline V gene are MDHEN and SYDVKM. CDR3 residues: CASSRPGQGRGNQPQHF. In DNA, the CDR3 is TGTGCCAGCAGTCGCCCGGGACAGGGTAGGGGCAATCAGCCCCAGCATTTT. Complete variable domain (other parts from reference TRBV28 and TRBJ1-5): DVKVTQSSRYLVKRTGEKVFLECVQDMDHENMFWYRQDPGLGLRLIYFSYDVKMKEKGDIPEGYSVSREKKERFSLILESASTNQTSMYLCASSRPGQGRGNQPQHFGDGTRLSIL.

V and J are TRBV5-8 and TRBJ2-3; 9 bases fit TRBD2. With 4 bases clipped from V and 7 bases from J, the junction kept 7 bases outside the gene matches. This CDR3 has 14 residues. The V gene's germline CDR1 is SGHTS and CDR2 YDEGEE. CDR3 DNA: TGTGCCAGCAGCCCGGCGGGGGGGGACCATACGCAGTATTTT. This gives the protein CASSPAGGDHTQYF.

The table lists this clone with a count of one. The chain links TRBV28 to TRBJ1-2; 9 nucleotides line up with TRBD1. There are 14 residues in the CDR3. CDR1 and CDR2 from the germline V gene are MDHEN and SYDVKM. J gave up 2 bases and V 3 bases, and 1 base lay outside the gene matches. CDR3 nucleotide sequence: TGTGCCAGCAGTTTCGGGACAGGGAACTATGGCTACACCTTC. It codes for CASSFGTGNYGYTF.

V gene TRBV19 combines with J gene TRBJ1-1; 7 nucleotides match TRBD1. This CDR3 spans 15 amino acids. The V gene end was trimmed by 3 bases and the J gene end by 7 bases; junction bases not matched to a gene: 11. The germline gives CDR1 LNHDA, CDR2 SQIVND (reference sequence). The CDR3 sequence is CASSISTGVSGEAFF. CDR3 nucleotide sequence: TGTGCCAGTAGTATTTCTACAGGGGTCAGTGGTGAAGCTTTCTTT.

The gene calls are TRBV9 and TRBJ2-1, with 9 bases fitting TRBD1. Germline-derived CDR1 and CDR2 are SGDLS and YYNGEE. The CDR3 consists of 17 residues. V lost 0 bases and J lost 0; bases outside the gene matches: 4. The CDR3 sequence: CASSVGGTGYSYNEQFF. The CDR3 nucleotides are TGTGCCAGCAGCGTAGGGGGGACAGGGTACTCCTACAATGAGCAGTTCTTC.

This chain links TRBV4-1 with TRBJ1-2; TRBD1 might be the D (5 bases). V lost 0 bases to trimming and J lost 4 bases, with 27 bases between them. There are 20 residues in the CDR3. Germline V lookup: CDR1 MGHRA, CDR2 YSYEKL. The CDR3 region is CASSQDLLSLPAGVGYGYTF. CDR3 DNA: TGCGCCAGCAGCCAAGATCTTTTATCCCTCCCGGCGGGGGTGGGCTATGGCTACACCTTC.

CDR3 sequence (DNA): TGTGCCAGCTCACCACCCGTGGGGGCTCGGCAGTACTTC. Protein: CASSPPVGARQYF. J is TRBJ2-7 and V is TRBV18; possibly TRBD1 for D (6 bases). The V gene lost 0 bases and the J gene lost 9 bases, with 12 bases spanning the gap. This CDR3 is 13 amino acids long. Germline assignment: CDR1 KGHSH and CDR2 LQKENI.

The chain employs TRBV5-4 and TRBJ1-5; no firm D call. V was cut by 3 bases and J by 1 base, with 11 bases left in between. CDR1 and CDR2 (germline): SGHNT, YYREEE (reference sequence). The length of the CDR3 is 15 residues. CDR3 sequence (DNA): TGTGCCAGCAGCTGGCGTTGGAGAAGCAATCAGCCCCAGCATTTT. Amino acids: CASSWRWRSNQPQHF.

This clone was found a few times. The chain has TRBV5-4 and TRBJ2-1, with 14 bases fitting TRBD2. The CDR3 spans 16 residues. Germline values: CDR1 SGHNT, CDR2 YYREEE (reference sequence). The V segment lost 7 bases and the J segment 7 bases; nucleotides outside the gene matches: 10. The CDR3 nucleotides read TGTGCCAGCGGGGTAGGACTAGCGGGGGGCAGGAATGAGCAGTTCTTC. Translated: CASGVGLAGGRNEQFF.